This TCR beta chain was captured by sequencing in a study of beta chain features in type 1 diabetes. On the study more broadly: In age, gender and cell yields, patients were similar to healthy donors. Study-wide points: Any HLA type influence on TCRB rearrangement was left unresolved here. In the patient group, naive, central memory and Treg TCRB repertoires seemed more alike than in the healthy donor group.

Per germline, CDR1 GTSNPN and CDR2 SVGIG (reference sequence). V gave up 0 bases and J gave up 3 bases, with 9 bases separating them. The CDR3 loop spans 14 amino acids. About this clone itself: Its antigen is still unknown.

Expressed TCRB transcripts were sequenced because the isolated RNA had all been reverse transcribed beforehand. Sequenced by immunoSEQ multiplex PCR; TCRdb stores in-frame clones only, minus some. The table records 140,000 to 150,000 clones, 48% of them present only once. V usage is TRBV30 and J usage is TRBJ1-3; no clear D. The TCR was taken from a man between 18 and 35 years old in good health. Sequencing input: Tregs from blood. In nucleotides, the CDR3 is TGTGCCTGGAGTGTCGGGGAGTATGGAAACACCATATATTTT. The encoded protein is CAWSVGEYGNTIYF.